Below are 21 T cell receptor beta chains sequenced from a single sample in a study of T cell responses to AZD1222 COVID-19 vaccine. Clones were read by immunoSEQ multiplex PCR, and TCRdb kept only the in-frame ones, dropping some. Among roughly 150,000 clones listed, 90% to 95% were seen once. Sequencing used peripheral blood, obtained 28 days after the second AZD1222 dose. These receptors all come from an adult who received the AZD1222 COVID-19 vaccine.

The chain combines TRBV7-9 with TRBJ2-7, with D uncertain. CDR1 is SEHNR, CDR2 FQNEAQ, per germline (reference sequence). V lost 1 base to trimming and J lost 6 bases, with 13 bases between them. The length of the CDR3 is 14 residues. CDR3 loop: CASSLVSGRSEQYF. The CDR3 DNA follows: TGTGCCAGCAGCTTAGTATCAGGCCGGTCCGAGCAGTACTTC. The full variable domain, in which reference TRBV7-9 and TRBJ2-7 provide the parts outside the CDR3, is DTGVSQNPRHKITKRGQNVTFRCDPISEHNRLYWYRQTLGQGPEFLTYFQNEAQLEKSRLLSDRFSAERPKGSFSTLEIQRTEQGDSAMYLCASSLVSGRSEQYFGPGTRLTVT.

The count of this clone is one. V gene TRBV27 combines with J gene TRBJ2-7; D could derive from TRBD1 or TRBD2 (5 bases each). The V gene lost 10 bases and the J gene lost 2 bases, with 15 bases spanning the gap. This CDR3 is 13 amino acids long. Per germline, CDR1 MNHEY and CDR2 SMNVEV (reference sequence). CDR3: CATSGSSTYEQYF. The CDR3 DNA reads TGTGCCACCTCAGGGAGTTCTACCTACGAGCAGTACTTC.

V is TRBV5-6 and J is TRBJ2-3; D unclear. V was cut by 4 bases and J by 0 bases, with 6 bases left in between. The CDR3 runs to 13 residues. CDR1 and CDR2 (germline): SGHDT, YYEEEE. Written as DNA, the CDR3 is TGTGCCAGCAGCCCCGGCAGCACAGATACGCAGTATTTT. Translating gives CASSPGSTDTQYF. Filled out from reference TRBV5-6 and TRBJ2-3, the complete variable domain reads DAGVTQSPTHLIKTRGQQVTLRCSPKSGHDTVSWYQQALGQGPQFIFQYYEEEERQRGNFPDRFSGHQFPNYSSELNVNALLLGDSALYLCASSPGSTDTQYFGPGTRLTVL.

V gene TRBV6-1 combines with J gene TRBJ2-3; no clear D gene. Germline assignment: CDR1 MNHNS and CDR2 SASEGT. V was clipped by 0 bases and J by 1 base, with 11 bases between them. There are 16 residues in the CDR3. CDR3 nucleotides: TGTGCCAGCAGTGAAGCTGGGTATGGGGGCACAGATACGCAGTATTTT. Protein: CASSEAGYGGTDTQYF.

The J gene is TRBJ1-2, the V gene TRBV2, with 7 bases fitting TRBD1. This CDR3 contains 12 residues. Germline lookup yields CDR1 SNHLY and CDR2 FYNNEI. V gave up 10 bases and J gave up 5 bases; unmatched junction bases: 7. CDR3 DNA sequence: TGTGCCATACGGGACAGAATTTATGGCTACACCTTC. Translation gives CAIRDRIYGYTF. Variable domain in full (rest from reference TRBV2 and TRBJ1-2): EPEVTQTPSHQVTQMGQEVILRCVPISNHLYFYWYRQILGQKVEFLVSFYNNEISEKSEIFDDQFSVERPDGSNFTLKIRSTKLEDSAMYFCAIRDRIYGYTFGSGTRLTVV.

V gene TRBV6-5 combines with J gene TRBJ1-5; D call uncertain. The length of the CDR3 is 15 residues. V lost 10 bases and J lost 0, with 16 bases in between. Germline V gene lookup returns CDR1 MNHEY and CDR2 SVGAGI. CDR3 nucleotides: TGTGCCACGCGCATGGGGTTATTTAGCAATCAGCCCCAGCATTTT. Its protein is CATRMGLFSNQPQHF.

CDR3 coding DNA: TGTGCCAGCTCACCATCGGTTCTAGATGGCTACACCTTC. As protein: CASSPSVLDGYTF. The rearrangement joins TRBV18 to TRBJ1-2; no clear D gene. Germline V gene data show CDR1 as KGHSH and CDR2 as LQKENI. The ends were cut back, 2 bases at V and 6 bases at J, with 10 bases in the middle. This CDR3 is 13 amino acids long.

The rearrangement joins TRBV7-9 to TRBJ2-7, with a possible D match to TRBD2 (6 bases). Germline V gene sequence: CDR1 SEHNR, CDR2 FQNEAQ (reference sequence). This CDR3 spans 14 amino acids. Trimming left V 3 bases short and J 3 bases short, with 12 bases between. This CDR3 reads CASSLVPEGYEQYF. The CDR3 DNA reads TGTGCCAGCAGCTTGGTTCCGGAGGGCTACGAGCAGTACTTC.

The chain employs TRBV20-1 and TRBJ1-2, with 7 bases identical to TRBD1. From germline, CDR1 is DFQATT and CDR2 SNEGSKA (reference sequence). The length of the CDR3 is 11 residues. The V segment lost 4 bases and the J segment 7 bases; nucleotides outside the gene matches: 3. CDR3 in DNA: TGCAGTGCTACAGGGACAGTTGGCTACACCTTC. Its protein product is CSATGTVGYTF.

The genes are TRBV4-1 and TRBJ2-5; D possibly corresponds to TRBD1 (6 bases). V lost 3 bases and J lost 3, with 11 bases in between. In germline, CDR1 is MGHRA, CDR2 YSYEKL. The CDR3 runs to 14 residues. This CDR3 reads CASSQSWTEETQYF. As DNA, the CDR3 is TGCGCCAGCAGCCAGAGTTGGACAGAAGAGACCCAGTACTTC.

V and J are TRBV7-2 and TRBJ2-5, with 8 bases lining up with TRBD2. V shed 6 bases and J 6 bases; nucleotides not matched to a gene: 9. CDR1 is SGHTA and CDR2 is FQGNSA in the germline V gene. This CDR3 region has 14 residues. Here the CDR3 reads CASRSGGGGKTQYF. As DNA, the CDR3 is TGTGCCAGCAGAAGCGGGGGCGGTGGGAAGACCCAGTACTTC. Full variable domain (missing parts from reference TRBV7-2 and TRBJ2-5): GAGVSQSPSNKVTEKGKDVELRCDPISGHTALYWYRQSLGQGLEFLIYFQGNSAPDKSGLPSDRFSAERTGGSVSTLTIQRTQQEDSAVYLCASRSGGGGKTQYFGPGTRLLVL.

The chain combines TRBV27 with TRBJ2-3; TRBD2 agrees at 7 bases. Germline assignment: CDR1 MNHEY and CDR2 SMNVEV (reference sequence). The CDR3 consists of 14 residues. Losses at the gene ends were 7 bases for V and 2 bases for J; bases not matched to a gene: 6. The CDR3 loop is CASNGGRPTDTQYF. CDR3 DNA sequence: TGTGCCAGCAACGGCGGGAGACCCACAGATACGCAGTATTTT.

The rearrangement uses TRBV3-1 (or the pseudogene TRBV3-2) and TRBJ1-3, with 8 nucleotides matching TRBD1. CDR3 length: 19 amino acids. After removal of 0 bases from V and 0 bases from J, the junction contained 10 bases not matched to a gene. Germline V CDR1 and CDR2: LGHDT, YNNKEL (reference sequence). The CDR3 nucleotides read TGTGCCAGCAGCCAAGAAAGACTGGACAGGGTAATCTCTGGAAACACCATATATTTT. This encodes CASSQERLDRVISGNTIYF.

The CDR3 DNA reads as TGTGCCAGCAGTTCCCGCTCCTCCTACGAGCAGTACTTC. Translating gives CASSSRSSYEQYF. This chain joins TRBV6-5 and TRBJ2-7; D gene ambiguous. The CDR3 loop spans 13 amino acids. Trimming left V 4 bases short and J 0 bases short, with 7 bases between. Germline V gene lookup returns CDR1 MNHEY and CDR2 SVGAGI.

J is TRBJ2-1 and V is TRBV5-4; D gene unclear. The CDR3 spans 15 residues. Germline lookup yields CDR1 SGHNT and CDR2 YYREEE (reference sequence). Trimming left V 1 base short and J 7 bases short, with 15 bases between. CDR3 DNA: TGTGCCAGCAGCTTGTCTGGCGGCCTAAGGAATGAGCAGTTCTTC. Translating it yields CASSLSGGLRNEQFF.

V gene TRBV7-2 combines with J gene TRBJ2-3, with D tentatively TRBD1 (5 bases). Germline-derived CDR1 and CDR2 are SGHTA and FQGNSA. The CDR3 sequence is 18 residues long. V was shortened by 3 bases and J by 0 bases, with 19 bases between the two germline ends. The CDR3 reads CASSFVRQLFPSTDTQYF. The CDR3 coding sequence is TGTGCCAGCAGCTTCGTAAGACAGCTCTTTCCTAGCACAGATACGCAGTATTTT.

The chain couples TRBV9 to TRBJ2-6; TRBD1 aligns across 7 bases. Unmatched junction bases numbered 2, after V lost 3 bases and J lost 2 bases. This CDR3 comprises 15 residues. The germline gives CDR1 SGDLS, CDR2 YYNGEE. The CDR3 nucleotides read TGTGCCAGCAGCGCCGGGACAGCTGGGGCCAACGTCCTGACTTTC. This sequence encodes CASSAGTAGANVLTF.

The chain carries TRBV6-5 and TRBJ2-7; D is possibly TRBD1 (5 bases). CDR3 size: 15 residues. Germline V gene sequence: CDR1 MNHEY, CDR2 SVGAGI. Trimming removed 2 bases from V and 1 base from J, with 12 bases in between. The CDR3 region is CASSYGWGISYEQYF. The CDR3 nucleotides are TGTGCCAGCAGTTACGGGTGGGGCATATCCTACGAGCAGTACTTC.

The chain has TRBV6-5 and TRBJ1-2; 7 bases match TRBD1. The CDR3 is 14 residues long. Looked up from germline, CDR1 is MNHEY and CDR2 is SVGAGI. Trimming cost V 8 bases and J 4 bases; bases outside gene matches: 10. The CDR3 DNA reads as TGTGCCAGCGCCGAAACAGGGGAATTCTATGGCTACACCTTC. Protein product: CASAETGEFYGYTF.

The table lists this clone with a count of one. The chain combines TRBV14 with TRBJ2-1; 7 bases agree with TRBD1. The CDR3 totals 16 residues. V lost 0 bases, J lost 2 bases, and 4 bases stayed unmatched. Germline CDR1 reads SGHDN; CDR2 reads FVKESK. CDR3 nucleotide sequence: TGTGCCAGCAGCCAAGATTCAGGGGGAACCTACAATGAGCAGTTCTTC. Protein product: CASSQDSGGTYNEQFF.

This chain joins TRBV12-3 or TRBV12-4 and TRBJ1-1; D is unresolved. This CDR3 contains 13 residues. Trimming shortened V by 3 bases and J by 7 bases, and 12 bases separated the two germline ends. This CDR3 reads CASSFRGIFEAFF. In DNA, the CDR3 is TGTGCCAGCAGTTTCCGAGGGATCTTTGAAGCTTTCTTT.